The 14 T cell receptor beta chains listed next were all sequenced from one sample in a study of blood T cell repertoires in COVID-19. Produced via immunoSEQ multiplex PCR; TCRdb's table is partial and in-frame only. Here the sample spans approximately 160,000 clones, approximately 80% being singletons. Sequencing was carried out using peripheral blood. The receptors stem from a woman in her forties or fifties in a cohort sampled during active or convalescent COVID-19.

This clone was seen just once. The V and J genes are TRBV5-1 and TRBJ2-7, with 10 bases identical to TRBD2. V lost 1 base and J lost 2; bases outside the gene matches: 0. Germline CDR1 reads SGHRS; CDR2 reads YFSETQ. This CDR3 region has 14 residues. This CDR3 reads CASSLTSGTYEQYF. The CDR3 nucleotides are TGCGCCAGCAGCTTGACTAGCGGGACCTACGAGCAGTACTTC.

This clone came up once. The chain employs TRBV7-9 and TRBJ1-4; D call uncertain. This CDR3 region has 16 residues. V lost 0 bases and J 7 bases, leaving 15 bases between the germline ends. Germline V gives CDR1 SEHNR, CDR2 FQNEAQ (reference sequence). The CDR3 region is CASSLARSGLGEKLFF. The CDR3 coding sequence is TGTGCCAGCAGCTTAGCGCGGTCCGGGTTGGGTGAAAAACTGTTTTTT.

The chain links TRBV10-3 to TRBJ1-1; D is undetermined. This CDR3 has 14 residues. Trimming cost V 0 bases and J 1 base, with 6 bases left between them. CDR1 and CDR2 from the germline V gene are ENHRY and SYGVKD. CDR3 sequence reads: CAISESEGNTEAFF. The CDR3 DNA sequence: TGTGCCATCAGTGAGTCAGAGGGGAACACTGAAGCTTTCTTT.

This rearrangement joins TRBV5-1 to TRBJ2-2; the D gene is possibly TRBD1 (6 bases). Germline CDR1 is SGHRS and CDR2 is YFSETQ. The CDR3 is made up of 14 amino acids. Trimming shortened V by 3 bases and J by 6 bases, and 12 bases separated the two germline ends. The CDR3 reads CASSSGDRAGELFF. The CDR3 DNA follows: TGCGCCAGCAGCTCAGGGGACCGAGCCGGGGAGCTGTTTTTT.

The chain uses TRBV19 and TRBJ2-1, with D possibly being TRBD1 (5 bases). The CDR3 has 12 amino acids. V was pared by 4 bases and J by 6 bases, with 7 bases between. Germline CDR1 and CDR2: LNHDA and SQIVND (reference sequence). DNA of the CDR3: TGTGCCAGTAGTACAACAGGCAATGAGCAGTTCTTC. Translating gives CASSTTGNEQFF.

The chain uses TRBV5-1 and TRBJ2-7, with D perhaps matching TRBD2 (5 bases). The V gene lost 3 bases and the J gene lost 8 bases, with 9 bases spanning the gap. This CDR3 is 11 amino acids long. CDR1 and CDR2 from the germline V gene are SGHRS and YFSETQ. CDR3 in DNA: TGCGCCAGCAGCTCGGGGTTGAAGCAGTACTTC. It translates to CASSSGLKQYF. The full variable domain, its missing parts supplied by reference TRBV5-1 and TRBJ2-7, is KAGVTQTPRYLIKTRGQQVTLSCSPISGHRSVSWYQQTPGQGLQFLFEYFSETQRNKGNFPGRFSGRQFSNSRSEMNVSTLELGDSALYLCASSSGLKQYFGPGTRLTVT.

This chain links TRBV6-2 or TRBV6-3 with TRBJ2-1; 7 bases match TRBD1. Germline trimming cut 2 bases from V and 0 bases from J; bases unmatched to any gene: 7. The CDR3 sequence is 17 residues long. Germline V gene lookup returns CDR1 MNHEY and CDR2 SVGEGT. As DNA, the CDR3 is TGTGCCAGCAGTTACGGGACAGCCATCCTCTCCTACAATGAGCAGTTCTTC. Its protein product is CASSYGTAILSYNEQFF.

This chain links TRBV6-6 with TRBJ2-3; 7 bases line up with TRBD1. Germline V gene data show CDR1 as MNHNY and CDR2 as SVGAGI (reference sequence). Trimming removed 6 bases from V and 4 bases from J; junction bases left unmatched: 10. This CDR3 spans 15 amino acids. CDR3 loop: CASRRQGPGADTQYF. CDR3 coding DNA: TGTGCCAGCAGACGACAGGGCCCAGGGGCAGATACGCAGTATTTT.

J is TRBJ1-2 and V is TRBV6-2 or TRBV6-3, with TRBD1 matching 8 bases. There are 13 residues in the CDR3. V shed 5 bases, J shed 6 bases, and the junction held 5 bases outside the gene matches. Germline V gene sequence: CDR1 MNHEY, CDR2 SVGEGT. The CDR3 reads CASSQRQGHGYTF. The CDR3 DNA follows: TGTGCCAGCAGTCAAAGACAGGGGCATGGCTACACCTTC.

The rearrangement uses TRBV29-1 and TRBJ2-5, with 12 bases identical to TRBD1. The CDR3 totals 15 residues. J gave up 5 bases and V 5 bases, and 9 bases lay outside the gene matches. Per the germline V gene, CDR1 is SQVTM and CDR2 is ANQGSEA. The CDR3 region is CSVRDRGLFRETQYF. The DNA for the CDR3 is TGCAGCGTTAGGGACAGGGGGCTGTTTAGGGAGACCCAGTACTTC.

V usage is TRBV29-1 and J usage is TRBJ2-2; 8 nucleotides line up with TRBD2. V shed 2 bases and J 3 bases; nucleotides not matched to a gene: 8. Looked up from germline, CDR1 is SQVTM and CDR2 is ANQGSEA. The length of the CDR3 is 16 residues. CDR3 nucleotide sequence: TGCAGCGTTGAATCCCCGGGGGGGCCAGACACCGGGGAGCTGTTTTTT. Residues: CSVESPGGPDTGELFF.

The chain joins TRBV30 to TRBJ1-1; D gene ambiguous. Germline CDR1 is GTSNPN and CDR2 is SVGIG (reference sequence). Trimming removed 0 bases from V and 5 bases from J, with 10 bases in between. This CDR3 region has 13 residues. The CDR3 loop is CAWSVRGETEAFF. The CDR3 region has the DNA TGTGCCTGGAGTGTACGAGGTGAGACTGAAGCTTTCTTT.

The CDR3 reads CASRTGLENSPLHF. As DNA, the CDR3 is TGTGCCAGCAGGACGGGACTCGAAAATTCACCCCTCCACTTT. This sequence joins TRBV6-5 and TRBJ1-6; tentatively, D is TRBD1 (5 bases). Trimming removed 6 bases from V and 7 bases from J, with 13 bases in between. The germline V gene encodes CDR1 MNHEY and CDR2 SVGAGI. The CDR3 loop spans 14 amino acids.

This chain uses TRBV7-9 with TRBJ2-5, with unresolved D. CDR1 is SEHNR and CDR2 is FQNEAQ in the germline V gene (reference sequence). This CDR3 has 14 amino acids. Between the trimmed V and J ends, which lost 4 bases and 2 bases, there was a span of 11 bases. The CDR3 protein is CASSSPELQETQYF. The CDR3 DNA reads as TGTGCCAGCAGCTCCCCTGAGCTACAAGAGACCCAGTACTTC.